This T cell receptor beta chain was recorded in a study of CD8 T cells in Susac syndrome. The study's findings and limits: CD4+ T cell repertoires in Susac syndrome exhibited no evidence of clonal expansion. The study's TCR sequencing and HLA analysis drew on a certain number of individuals. That number was acknowledged as relatively small.

V was pared by 4 bases and J by 4 bases, with 10 bases of the junction left unmatched. The CDR3 covers 15 residues. The V gene's germline CDR1 is SGHRS and CDR2 YFSETQ. Of note for this clonotype: Its antigen is unknown.

With random hexamers, reverse transcription was performed on about 0.5 to 1 ug of RNA. TCRdb independently ran MiXCR on the immunoSEQ multiplex PCR reads; one entry per CDR3 protein. The table records more than 110,000 distinct CDR3 sequences, around 95% of them present only once. Sequencing of TCR beta was performed on blood CD8+ T cells and on blood CD4+ T cells. The sequenced sample consisted of CD4+ T cells from PBMCs. The receptor comes from a human donor with Susac syndrome. The rearrangement uses TRBV5-1 and TRBJ1-2; 7 bases fit TRBD1. The CDR3 spells CASSPRQGGIYGYTF. The DNA for the CDR3 is TGCGCCAGCAGCCCTAGACAGGGCGGGATCTATGGCTACACCTTC.